These 17 T cell receptor beta chains originate from one sample sequenced in a study of cytomegalovirus exposure and HLA in healthy donors. Produced via immunoSEQ multiplex PCR; TCRdb's table is partial and in-frame only. This sample carries about 98,000 clones, around nine tenths of them seen once, and the ten largest clones take more than 3%. The sequenced sample was PBMCs. These receptors were taken from a woman younger than 45 in good health and CMV-seronegative.

The chain carries TRBV5-8 and TRBJ1-5, with 7 positions matching TRBD1. J gave up 7 bases and V 4 bases, and 8 bases lay outside the gene matches. This CDR3 has 14 amino acids. CDR1 and CDR2 from the germline V gene are SGHTS and YDEGEE. Here the CDR3 reads CASSPGQRDQPQHF. In nucleotides, the CDR3 is TGTGCCAGCAGCCCGGGACAGAGGGACCAGCCCCAGCATTTT.

V gene TRBV9 combines with J gene TRBJ2-3; TRBD2 matches 9 bases. Trimming cost V 3 bases and J 11 bases; bases outside gene matches: 16. CDR1 and CDR2 from the germline V gene are SGDLS and YYNGEE. The CDR3 is 16 amino acids. The CDR3 protein is CASSGGTASGIEWQYF. The CDR3 DNA reads as TGTGCCAGCAGCGGAGGGACAGCTAGCGGGATTGAATGGCAGTATTTT.

This chain links TRBV15 with TRBJ2-7; 9 bases align to TRBD1. Unmatched junction bases numbered 15, after V lost 5 bases and J lost 4 bases. The CDR3 has 17 residues. Germline V CDR1 and CDR2: LNHNV, YYDKDF (reference sequence). CDR3 sequence: CATSEEDRGTGTYEQYF. The DNA of the CDR3 is TGTGCCACCAGCGAAGAAGACAGAGGGACAGGGACTTACGAGCAGTACTTC.

The chain uses TRBV5-1 and TRBJ2-1; 12 bases fit TRBD2. This CDR3 spans 15 amino acids. From germline, CDR1 is SGHRS and CDR2 YFSETQ. The junction had 3 bases not matched to a gene; V was cut back by 4 bases and J by 4 bases. The CDR3 DNA is TGCGCCAGCAGCGGGACTAGCGGGCTTTACAATGAGCAGTTCTTC. It encodes CASSGTSGLYNEQFF.

A remark on this clone: Distinct nucleotide sequences in the sample also encode this CDR3. The chain couples TRBV5-1 to TRBJ2-3, with a possible D match to TRBD2 (6 bases). This CDR3 is 13 amino acids long. The V end lost 2 bases, the J end lost 6 bases, and 10 bases lay between the germline ends. The V gene's germline CDR1 is SGHRS and CDR2 YFSETQ. The CDR3 DNA is TGCGCCAGCAGCTTAGGCGGGGCGGATACGCAGTATTTT. Translated: CASSLGGADTQYF.

This clone came up a few times. The chain carries TRBV29-1 and TRBJ2-3; TRBD1 matches 7 bases. The CDR3 totals 13 residues. Germline V gene sequence: CDR1 SQVTM, CDR2 ANQGSEA. Trimming cost V 3 bases and J 1 base; bases outside gene matches: 1. Written as DNA, the CDR3 is TGCAGCGTTGACACAGGGGGCACAGATACGCAGTATTTT. Protein: CSVDTGGTDTQYF.

This clone was seen a handful of times. The V gene is TRBV6-4, the J gene TRBJ2-7; the D gene is possibly TRBD2 (7 bases). Between the trimmed V and J ends, which lost 4 bases and 7 bases, there was a span of 23 bases. The CDR3 covers 16 residues. Germline V gene data show CDR1 as MRHNA and CDR2 as SNTAGT. The CDR3 nucleotides read TGTGCCAGCAGTGGAGGGAGGAGGGGAGGGGGGTCAGAGCAGTACTTC. Amino acids: CASSGGRRGGGSEQYF.

V and J are TRBV11-2 and TRBJ2-7, with a tentative D call TRBD1 (5 bases). The CDR3 contains 14 residues. CDR1 and CDR2 from the germline V gene are SGHAT and FQNNGV. V gave up 5 bases and J gave up 3 bases, with 14 bases separating them. This CDR3 reads CASSPPMTDYEQYF. Here the CDR3 DNA reads TGTGCCAGCAGCCCTCCTATGACAGACTACGAGCAGTACTTC.

This clone showed up just a few times. This chain joins TRBV6-1 and TRBJ1-1; 7 nucleotides agree with TRBD1. CDR3 size: 12 residues. Trimming removed 10 bases from V and 4 bases from J; junction bases left unmatched: 6. CDR1 and CDR2 from the germline V gene are MNHNS and SASEGT. The CDR3 DNA sequence: TGTGCCACCTCATCAGGGGGCACTGAAGCTTTCTTT. Translation: CATSSGGTEAFF.

The CDR3 here is CASSRGSGQGRPGDGYTF. CDR3 sequence (DNA): TGTGCCAGTAGTAGAGGTAGTGGTCAGGGAAGGCCTGGTGACGGCTACACCTTC. The J gene is TRBJ1-2, the V gene TRBV19, with a possible D match to TRBD1 (5 bases). CDR3 length: 18 amino acids. Trimming pared 4 bases from V and 8 bases from J, leaving 29 bases between. Germline CDR1 and CDR2: LNHDA and SQIVND (reference sequence).

The chain links TRBV4-2 to TRBJ2-7; D gene uncertain. Trimming cost V 1 base and J 1 base, with 8 bases left between them. Germline V gene data show CDR1 as LGHNA and CDR2 as YNFKEQ. The CDR3 is 14 amino acids. CDR3 sequence reads: CASSQVGGSYEQYF. The CDR3 DNA is TGTGCCAGCAGCCAAGTCGGCGGTTCCTACGAGCAGTACTTC.

This clone was picked up one time. The chain combines TRBV5-1 with TRBJ1-1; 7 positions match TRBD1. The CDR3 extends over 15 amino acids. The ends lost 3 bases at V and 0 bases at J; junction bases unmatched: 5. Germline CDR1 and CDR2: SGHRS and YFSETQ. The CDR3 sequence: CASSSNRGMNTEAFF. Here the CDR3 DNA reads TGCGCCAGCAGCTCAAACAGGGGCATGAACACTGAAGCTTTCTTT.

This clone appeared a single time. The V and J genes are TRBV5-1 and TRBJ2-3, with D possibly being TRBD2 (6 bases). Trimming shortened V by 0 bases and J by 3 bases, and 11 bases separated the two germline ends. CDR1 and CDR2 (germline): SGHRS, YFSETQ. The length of the CDR3 is 15 residues. The CDR3 protein is CASSLDAGKTDTQYF. CDR3 nucleotides: TGCGCCAGCAGCTTGGACGCGGGAAAGACAGATACGCAGTATTTT.

The V and J genes are TRBV7-2 and TRBJ2-1; D is ambiguous. Per the germline V gene, CDR1 is SGHTA and CDR2 is FQGNSA. V gave up 1 base and J gave up 3 bases, with 4 bases separating them. This CDR3 region has 13 residues. Written as DNA, the CDR3 is TGTGCCAGCAGCTTAGGCAGCTACAATGAGCAGTTCTTC. Protein sequence: CASSLGSYNEQFF. The whole variable domain, filled in from reference TRBV7-2 and TRBJ2-1, reads GAGVSQSPSNKVTEKGKDVELRCDPISGHTALYWYRQSLGQGLEFLIYFQGNSAPDKSGLPSDRFSAERTGGSVSTLTIQRTQQEDSAVYLCASSLGSYNEQFFGPGTRLTVL.

This rearrangement joins TRBV11-2 to TRBJ2-7; TRBD1 is a possible D gene (6 bases). CDR1 SGHAT and CDR2 FQNNGV come from the germline V gene. This CDR3 comprises 14 residues. Trimming stripped 5 bases from V and 0 bases from J, with 11 bases between. In DNA, the CDR3 is TGTGCCAGCAGCAGACGGGACACCTCCTACGAGCAGTACTTC. This translates into CASSRRDTSYEQYF.

The chain employs TRBV27 and TRBJ1-4; possible D gene TRBD1, 6 bases. CDR3 length: 14 amino acids. The germline V gene has CDR1 MNHEY and CDR2 SMNVEV (reference sequence). The V and J ends lost 2 bases and 8 bases respectively, with 12 bases between them. The CDR3 DNA follows: TGTGCCAGCAGTTTAATAAGGGACACCGAAAAACTGTTTTTT. Encoded protein: CASSLIRDTEKLFF.

The rearrangement uses TRBV28 and TRBJ2-1; D perhaps matches TRBD2 (6 bases). Germline values: CDR1 MDHEN, CDR2 SYDVKM. Between the trimmed V and J ends, which lost 6 bases and 8 bases, there was a span of 41 bases. This CDR3 has 22 amino acids. CDR3 coding DNA: TGTGCCAGCAGATTAAAGAGAACCGGGACTGCCGTGCCGATCCCGAGGCACGATGAGCAGTTCTTC. It codes for CASRLKRTGTAVPIPRHDEQFF.